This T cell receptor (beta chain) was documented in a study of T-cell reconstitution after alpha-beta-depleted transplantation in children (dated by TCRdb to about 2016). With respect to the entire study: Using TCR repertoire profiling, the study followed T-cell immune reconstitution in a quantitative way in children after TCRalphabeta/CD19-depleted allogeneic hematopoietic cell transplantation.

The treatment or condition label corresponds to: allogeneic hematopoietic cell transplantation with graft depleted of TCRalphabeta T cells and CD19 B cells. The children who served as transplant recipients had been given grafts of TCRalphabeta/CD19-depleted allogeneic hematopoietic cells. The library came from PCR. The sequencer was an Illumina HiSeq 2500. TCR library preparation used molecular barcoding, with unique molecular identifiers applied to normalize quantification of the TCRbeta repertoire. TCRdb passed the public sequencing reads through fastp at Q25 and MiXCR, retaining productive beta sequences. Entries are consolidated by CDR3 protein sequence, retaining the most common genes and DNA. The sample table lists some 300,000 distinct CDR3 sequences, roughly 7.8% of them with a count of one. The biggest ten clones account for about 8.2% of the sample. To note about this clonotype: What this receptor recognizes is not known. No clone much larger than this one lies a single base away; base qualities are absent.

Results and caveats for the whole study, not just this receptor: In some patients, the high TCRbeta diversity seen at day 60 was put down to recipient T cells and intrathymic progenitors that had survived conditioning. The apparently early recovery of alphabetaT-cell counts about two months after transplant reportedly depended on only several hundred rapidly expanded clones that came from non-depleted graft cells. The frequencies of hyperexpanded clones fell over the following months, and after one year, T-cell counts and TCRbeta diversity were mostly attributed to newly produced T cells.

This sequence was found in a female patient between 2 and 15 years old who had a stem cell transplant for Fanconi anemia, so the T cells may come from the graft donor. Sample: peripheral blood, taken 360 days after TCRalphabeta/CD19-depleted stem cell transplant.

The CDR3 reads CASSPPAGRNTGELFF. The bases are TGTGCCAGCTCACCACCCGCAGGGAGAAACACCGGGGAGCTGTTTTTT. The rearrangement joined TRBV18 to TRBJ2-2, with the D call perhaps TRBD1 or TRBD2, as 5 bases match in each case. CDR1 and CDR2, per the germline V gene, are KGHSH and LQKENI. Including the terminal cysteine and phenylalanine, the CDR3 comprises 16 residues. Just CDR3 DNA is preserved here, 48 bases in frame from base 1. V was cut back by 0 bases and J by 2 bases, leaving a gap of 10 bases between them.